Each of the 30 T cell receptor beta chains below was sequenced from the same sample in a study of HIV-infected patients and healthy controls. Antiretroviral therapy had run roughly three months, about 14 weeks, before follow-up blood collection. No cell fractionation was done, so the repertoire covers all unsorted peripheral blood T cells. Around 500 ng RNA was reverse transcribed with alpha and beta constant-region primers. Each of the alpha and beta chains got its own library through chain-specific third strand synthesis with indices. TCRdb reprocessed the 5' RACE reads via MiXCR and lists one record per CDR3 protein. The top ten hold approximately 17% of the sample, which has roughly 3,500 distinct CDR3 sequences, 8% to 10% seen once. The input for sequencing was blood, taken during antiretroviral therapy. The receptor set was obtained from an adult with HIV infection.

This clonotype occurred many times. The chain recombines TRBV5-1 with TRBJ1-4; maybe TRBD1 (5 bases). V dropped 0 bases and J dropped 6 bases, with 12 bases sitting between them. Germline V lookup: CDR1 SGHRS, CDR2 YFSETQ. This CDR3 contains 15 residues. The CDR3 coding sequence is TGCGCCAGCAGCTTGGGGGGCGCCGGAGATGAAAAACTGTTTTTT. Amino acid sequence: CASSLGGAGDEKLFF.

This clonotype occurred many times. The chain combines TRBV5-4 with TRBJ2-1, with 12 bases that match TRBD2. Trimming took 5 bases from V and 2 from J; bases not matched to a gene: 8. The CDR3 is 17 residues long. The V gene's germline CDR1 is SGHNT and CDR2 YYREEE (reference sequence). The CDR3 bases are TGTGCCAGCAGTTCCAAGACTAGCGGGGGAGCCTACAATGAGCAGTTCTTC. It codes for CASSSKTSGGAYNEQFF.

This clonotype is labeled as medium-sized. The rearrangement joins TRBV5-1 to TRBJ1-1; 8 bases align to TRBD1. Per germline, CDR1 SGHRS and CDR2 YFSETQ. This CDR3 has 12 amino acids. The V and J ends lost 4 bases and 11 bases, in that order; junction bases with no gene match: 7. CDR3 sequence (DNA): TGCGCCAGCAGCCCCGGACAGGGTGGGGCTTTCTTT. Its protein product is CASSPGQGGAFF.

This clonotype is medium-sized (0.01 to 0.1%) in the sample. The chain carries TRBV2 and TRBJ1-3; possibly TRBD1 for D (6 bases). Germline CDR1 and CDR2: SNHLY and FYNNEI. The V gene lost 9 bases and the J gene lost 2 bases, with 20 bases spanning the gap. The CDR3 is 16 amino acids. CDR3 amino acids: CASTGTRSTPGNTIYF. The CDR3 nucleotides read TGTGCCAGTACCGGGACACGGAGTACACCTGGAAACACCATATATTTT.

This clonotype is medium-sized by share. The chain links TRBV6-1 to TRBJ2-7; D may match TRBD1 or TRBD2 (5 bases each). Germline V gene sequence: CDR1 MNHNS, CDR2 SASEGT. Trimming left V 5 bases short and J 7 bases short, with 15 bases between. The CDR3 runs 13 residues. The CDR3 DNA reads TGTGCCAGCAGTCCGGGACCGGGGTTTGAGCAGTACGTC. Amino acid sequence: CASSPGPGFEQYV.

V gene TRBV3-1 combines with J gene TRBJ2-7; 13 nucleotides align to TRBD2. Trimming removed 8 bases from V and 1 base from J; junction bases left unmatched: 11. The CDR3 has 17 amino acids. Germline values: CDR1 LGHDT, CDR2 YNNKEL (reference sequence). CDR3 coding DNA: TGTGCCAGCCCGCGAGGACTAGCGGGGGACTATTCCTACGAGCAGTACTTC. It yields the protein CASPRGLAGDYSYEQYF.

In its sample, this clonotype ranks as medium-sized. The CDR3 is CASTLGWGRGTDTQYF. CDR3 DNA: TGTGCCAGCACCCTGGGTTGGGGCCGGGGCACAGATACGCAGTATTTT. The V gene is TRBV7-2, the J gene TRBJ2-3; D might be TRBD1 (5 bases). The CDR3 contains 16 residues. Germline V gene lookup returns CDR1 SGHTA and CDR2 FQGNSA. V was clipped by 7 bases and J by 1 base, with 18 bases between them.

By share, this clonotype counts as medium-sized. This chain uses TRBV6-5 with TRBJ2-7; 11 nucleotides match TRBD2. The CDR3 has 15 amino acids. Losses at the gene ends were 5 bases for V and 2 bases for J; bases not matched to a gene: 5. Looked up from germline, CDR1 is MNHEY and CDR2 is SVGAGI. CDR3 region: CASSTRLAGTYEQYF. The CDR3 nucleotides read TGTGCCAGCAGTACCCGACTAGCGGGGACCTACGAGCAGTACTTC.

This clonotype was counted ten times or more. The rearrangement links TRBV10-3 to TRBJ2-2, with TRBD2 as a possible D gene (5 bases). Trimming pared 0 bases from V and 4 bases from J, leaving 12 bases between. CDR1 ENHRY and CDR2 SYGVKD come from the germline V gene. CDR3 length equals 16 residues. The chain's CDR3 is CAISESGSRGTGELFF. CDR3 DNA: TGTGCCATCAGTGAGTCGGGGAGCCGAGGCACCGGGGAGCTGTTTTTT.

There are many counts of this clonotype. The gene calls are TRBV29-1 and TRBJ1-1; D gene uncertain. V was pared by 0 bases and J by 5 bases, with 7 bases between. The CDR3 contains 12 residues. Germline CDR1 reads SQVTM; CDR2 reads ANQGSEA. The CDR3 protein is CSVEDRFTEAFF. The DNA of the CDR3 is TGCAGCGTTGAAGACCGGTTTACTGAAGCTTTCTTT. The full variable domain, in which reference TRBV29-1 and TRBJ1-1 provide the parts outside the CDR3, is SAVISQKPSRDICQRGTSLTIQCQVDSQVTMMFWYRQQPGQSLTLIATANQGSEATYESGFVIDKFPISRPNLTFSTLTVSNMSPEDSSIYLCSVEDRFTEAFFGQGTRLTVV.

This clonotype qualifies as medium-sized. The genes are TRBV29-1 and TRBJ1-2, with a possible D match to TRBD1 (5 bases). Germline CDR1 is SQVTM and CDR2 is ANQGSEA. V lost 6 bases and J 3 bases, leaving 23 bases between the germline ends. The CDR3 consists of 16 residues. DNA of the CDR3: TGCAGCGTCGCGGGGCGCACTTACAAGCAATACTATGGCTACACCTTC. Protein product: CSVAGRTYKQYYGYTF.

This clonotype is classed as medium-sized. The rearrangement joins TRBV6-6 to TRBJ2-1; 12 bases map to TRBD1. CDR1 MNHNY and CDR2 SVGAGI come from the germline V gene (reference sequence). V shed 5 bases and J 6 bases; nucleotides not matched to a gene: 8. CDR3 length equals 16 residues. The CDR3 nucleotides are TGTGCCAGCAGTCCCCTCGGGACAGGGGGCCGCAATGAGCAGTTCTTC. It specifies CASSPLGTGGRNEQFF.

In this sample, this clonotype is medium-sized (0.01 to 0.1%). The chain links TRBV4-1 to TRBJ2-5; TRBD1 matches 10 bases. Germline V gene data show CDR1 as MGHRA and CDR2 as YSYEKL. The CDR3 is 16 residues long. The junction had 9 bases not matched to a gene; V was cut back by 3 bases and J by 5 bases. This chain's CDR3 is CASSHRRDRGTETQYF. CDR3 coding DNA: TGCGCCAGCAGCCACCGAAGGGACAGGGGAACGGAGACCCAGTACTTC.

This clonotype was detected many times. This CDR3 reads CASSLDPSANYGYTF. In DNA, the CDR3 is TGTGCCAGCAGCTTGGACCCGAGTGCTAACTATGGCTACACCTTC. J is TRBJ1-2 and V is TRBV5-5; D ambiguous. V gave up 0 bases and J gave up 0 bases, with 9 bases separating them. The V gene's germline CDR1 is SGHKS and CDR2 YYEKEE (reference sequence). This CDR3 is 15 amino acids long.

CDR3 DNA: TGTGCCAGCAGCTCGTACTTTAACACCGGGGAGCTGTTTTTT. Translating gives CASSSYFNTGELFF. The V gene is TRBV11-3, the J gene TRBJ2-2; no clear D gene. Trimming pared 4 bases from V and 2 bases from J, leaving 8 bases between. The germline gives CDR1 SGHNT, CDR2 YENEEA. The CDR3 length is 14 residues.

The chain couples TRBV24-1 to TRBJ2-3; possibly TRBD1 or TRBD2 for D (5 bases each). The CDR3 extends over 14 amino acids. The germline gives CDR1 KGHDR, CDR2 SFDVKD. Trimming cost V 7 bases and J 10 bases, with 20 bases left between them. The CDR3, as DNA: TGTGCCACCAGCCCGGTAAGGGACGGGGCTCCGCAGTATTTT. Its translation is CATSPVRDGAPQYF.

This clonotype is medium-sized (0.01 to 0.1%) by share. The genes are TRBV27 and TRBJ2-7; 7 bases agree with TRBD1. Germline V lookup: CDR1 MNHEY, CDR2 SMNVEV (reference sequence). This CDR3 has 14 residues. After removal of 6 bases from V and 4 bases from J, the junction contained 9 bases not matched to a gene. CDR3 sequence: CASSPTGTVYEQYF. The CDR3 DNA reads TGTGCCAGCAGCCCCACAGGGACAGTTTACGAGCAGTACTTC.

In its sample, this clonotype ranks as medium-sized. The gene calls are TRBV7-9 and TRBJ2-2; D possibly uses TRBD1 or TRBD2 (5 bases each). The CDR3 extends over 15 amino acids. V shed 0 bases and J shed 2 bases, with 7 bases lying between them. Germline V gene sequence: CDR1 SEHNR, CDR2 FQNEAQ (reference sequence). The CDR3 DNA reads TGTGCCAGCAGCTTAGCAGGGACCAACACCGGGGAGCTGTTTTTT. It encodes CASSLAGTNTGELFF. The full variable domain, its missing parts supplied by reference TRBV7-9 and TRBJ2-2, is DTGVSQNPRHKITKRGQNVTFRCDPISEHNRLYWYRQTLGQGPEFLTYFQNEAQLEKSRLLSDRFSAERPKGSFSTLEIQRTEQGDSAMYLCASSLAGTNTGELFFGEGSRLTVL.

In this sample, this clonotype is medium-sized. This chain links TRBV27 with TRBJ1-5; D not certain. Germline V gene sequence: CDR1 MNHEY, CDR2 SMNVEV (reference sequence). Trimming took 9 bases from V and 7 from J, leaving 19 bases between them. This CDR3 spans 14 amino acids. For the CDR3, the DNA is TGTGCCAGAGGGTCGACCTGTTTAGGGCAGCCCCAGCATTTT. Encoded protein: CARGSTCLGQPQHF.

This clonotype is deemed medium-sized. V is TRBV5-1 and J is TRBJ2-7, with 13 bases fitting TRBD2. Germline CDR1 SGHRS, CDR2 YFSETQ. With V trimmed by 3 bases and J by 3 bases, 3 bases remained unmatched. The CDR3 is 15 residues long. In nucleotides, the CDR3 is TGCGCCAGCAGCTCCGGACTAGCGGGGGACTACGAGCAGTACTTC. This encodes CASSSGLAGDYEQYF.

This clonotype is medium-sized (0.01 to 0.1%) within its sample. The chain has TRBV4-1 and TRBJ1-1, with TRBD1 as a possible D gene (5 bases). The V gene lost 0 bases and the J gene lost 3 bases, with 14 bases spanning the gap. The CDR3 loop spans 16 amino acids. Germline CDR1 and CDR2: MGHRA and YSYEKL. The CDR3 sequence is CASSQDHYRSYTEAFF. Written as DNA, the CDR3 is TGCGCCAGCAGCCAAGATCATTACAGGTCGTACACTGAAGCTTTCTTT.

This clonotype was recorded at least ten times. CDR3 in DNA: TGTGCCACCAGCCCTCGGACCGGGGGAGATACGCAGTATTTT. It codes for CATSPRTGGDTQYF. The chain joins TRBV15 to TRBJ2-3; maybe TRBD2 (6 bases). The V gene's germline CDR1 is LNHNV and CDR2 YYDKDF (reference sequence). V lost 5 bases and J lost 5, with 14 bases in between. CDR3 size: 14 residues.

Within the sample, this clonotype is medium-sized. This chain uses TRBV5-4 with TRBJ1-2; D is unresolved. Germline CDR1 is SGHNT and CDR2 is YYREEE (reference sequence). Trimming removed 0 bases from V and 4 bases from J, with 13 bases in between. This CDR3 contains 15 residues. The CDR3 region is CASSLDGPDRYGYTF. Here the CDR3 DNA reads TGTGCCAGCAGCTTGGACGGACCTGACCGCTATGGCTACACCTTC.

In its sample, this clonotype is medium-sized (0.01 to 0.1%). V gene TRBV7-2 combines with J gene TRBJ1-1, with D uncertain. The CDR3 consists of 16 residues. Germline CDR1 reads SGHTA; CDR2 reads FQGNSA. With 2 bases removed from V and 0 bases from J, the gap between germline ends came to 13 bases. The CDR3 here is CASSLTASFMNTEAFF. DNA for the CDR3: TGTGCCAGCAGCTTAACGGCCAGCTTCATGAACACTGAAGCTTTCTTT.

This clonotype qualifies as medium-sized (0.01 to 0.1%). The gene calls are TRBV3-1 and TRBJ2-3; possibly TRBD1 for D (6 bases). CDR1 is LGHDT and CDR2 is YNNKEL in the germline V gene (reference sequence). V was cut by 7 bases and J by 3 bases, with 17 bases left in between. This CDR3 contains 15 residues. CDR3 loop: CASMPGVRGTDTQYF. In DNA, the CDR3 is TGTGCCAGCATGCCGGGCGTCAGGGGAACAGATACGCAGTATTTT.

This clonotype is labeled medium-sized. V is TRBV25-1 and J is TRBJ2-5; no clear D. CDR1 and CDR2 from the germline V gene are MGHDK and SYGVNS. With 6 bases removed from V and 5 bases from J, the gap between germline ends came to 4 bases. The CDR3 has 10 residues. CDR3 residues: CASRGETQYF. Written as DNA, the CDR3 is TGTGCCAGCAGAGGGGAGACCCAGTACTTC.

This clonotype is deemed medium-sized. The V and J genes are TRBV9 and TRBJ2-3, with TRBD2 as a possible D gene (6 bases). Germline assignment: CDR1 SGDLS and CDR2 YYNGEE. V lost 0 bases, J lost 3 bases, and 11 bases lay in between. The CDR3 is 15 residues long. The CDR3 region has the DNA TGTGCCAGCAGCGTAGACCAGGGAGGTACAGATACGCAGTATTTT. Translated: CASSVDQGGTDTQYF.

This clonotype was recorded many times. This rearrangement joins TRBV20-1 to TRBJ1-1; 7 nucleotides agree with TRBD1. Germline V CDR1 and CDR2: DFQATT, SNEGSKA (reference sequence). V lost 6 bases to trimming and J lost 3 bases; unmatched junction nucleotides: 10. The CDR3 runs to 14 residues. The CDR3 loop reads CSALDRVGHTEAFF. For the CDR3, the DNA is TGCAGTGCCCTAGACAGGGTCGGGCACACTGAAGCTTTCTTT.

This clonotype was recorded a few times. The V gene is TRBV20-1, the J gene TRBJ2-3; 13 bases align to TRBD2. The CDR3 has 17 residues. V lost 3 bases, J lost 8 bases, and 14 bases stayed unmatched. Germline assignment: CDR1 DFQATT and CDR2 SNEGSKA (reference sequence). CDR3 region: CSASLTSGGAAIATQYF. The CDR3 bases are TGCAGTGCTAGCTTAACTAGCGGGGGGGCCGCAATTGCTACGCAGTATTTT.

In its sample, this clonotype is medium-sized. This sequence joins TRBV10-3 and TRBJ2-7, with TRBD2 identical over 7 bases. The CDR3 sequence is 15 residues long. The junction had 8 bases not matched to a gene; V was cut back by 6 bases and J by 0 bases. Germline V gene data show CDR1 as ENHRY and CDR2 as SYGVKD. As DNA, the CDR3 is TGTGCCATCAGCGATCAGCGGGGAAACTCCTACGAGCAGTACTTC. Protein: CAISDQRGNSYEQYF.